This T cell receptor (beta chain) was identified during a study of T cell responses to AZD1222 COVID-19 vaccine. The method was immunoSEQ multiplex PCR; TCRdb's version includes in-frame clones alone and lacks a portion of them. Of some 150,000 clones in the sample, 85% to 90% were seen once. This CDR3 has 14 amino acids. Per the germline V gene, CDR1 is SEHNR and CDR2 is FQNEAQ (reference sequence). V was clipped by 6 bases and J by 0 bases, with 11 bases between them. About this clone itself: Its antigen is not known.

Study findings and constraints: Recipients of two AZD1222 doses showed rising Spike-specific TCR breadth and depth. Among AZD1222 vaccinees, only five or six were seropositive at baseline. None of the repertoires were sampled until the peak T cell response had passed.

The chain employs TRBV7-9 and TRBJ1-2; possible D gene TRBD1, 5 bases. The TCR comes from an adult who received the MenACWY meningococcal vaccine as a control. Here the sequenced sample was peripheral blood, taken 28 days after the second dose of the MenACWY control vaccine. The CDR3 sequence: CASSSMGANYGYTF. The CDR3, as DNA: TGTGCCAGCAGTTCAATGGGGGCTAACTATGGCTACACCTTC.